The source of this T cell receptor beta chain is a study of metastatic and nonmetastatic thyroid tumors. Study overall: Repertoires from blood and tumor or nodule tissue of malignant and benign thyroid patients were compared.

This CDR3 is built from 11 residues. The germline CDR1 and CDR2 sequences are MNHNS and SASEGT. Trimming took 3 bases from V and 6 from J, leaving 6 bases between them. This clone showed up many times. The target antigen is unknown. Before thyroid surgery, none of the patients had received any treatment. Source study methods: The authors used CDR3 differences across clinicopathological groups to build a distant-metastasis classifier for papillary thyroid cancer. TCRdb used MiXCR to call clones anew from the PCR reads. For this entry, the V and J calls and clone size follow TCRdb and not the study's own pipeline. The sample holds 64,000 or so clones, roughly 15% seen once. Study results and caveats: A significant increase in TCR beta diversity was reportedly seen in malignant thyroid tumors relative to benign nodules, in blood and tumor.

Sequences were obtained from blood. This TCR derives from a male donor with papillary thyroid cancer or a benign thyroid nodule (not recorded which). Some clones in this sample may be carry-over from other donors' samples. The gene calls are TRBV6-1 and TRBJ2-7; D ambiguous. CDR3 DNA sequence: TGTGCCAGCAGTGACACTCCCGAGCAGTACGTC. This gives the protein CASSDTPEQYV.